This TCR beta chain is drawn from a study of blood T cell repertoires in COVID-19. The germline gives CDR1 SGHRS, CDR2 YFSETQ. The CDR3 is 15 residues long. V was clipped by 4 bases and J by 2 bases, with 15 bases between them. In the study's own analysis: Reference gene primer amplification gave nucleated cell count estimates. Sequencing used immunoSEQ multiplex PCR; TCRdb keeps in-frame clones, though not all of them. The V and J calls and clone size are taken from that table; D and trimming were inferred from the DNA. The data hold around 60,000 clones, with about 81% observed a single time. Sequencing was carried out using peripheral blood. The chain recombines TRBV5-1 with TRBJ1-2; D gene unclear. The clonotype comes from a man at least 80 years old with acute or convalescent COVID-19. The DNA for the CDR3 is TGCGCCAGCAGCCCCCGGACTGGGCAGAACTATGGCTACACCTTC. The encoded protein is CASSPRTGQNYGYTF.